A selection of T cell receptor beta chains follows, all from one sample in a study of T cells in Graves' hyperthyroidism and ophthalmopathy. TCRdb reanalysed the multiplex PCR reads using MiXCR and keeps one entry per CDR3 protein. The data contain 89,000 or so distinct CDR3 sequences, roughly 40% of them singletons. The sequenced sample consisted of peripheral blood or thyroid tissue (not recorded which). All receptors derive from a young woman with Graves' hyperthyroidism. Both conserved end residues are trimmed from each CDR3. Fields, in order: J gene, CDR3 length, V gene, CDR3 protein.

j_call: TRBJ1-3
cdr3_length: 10
v_call: TRBV6-6
cdr3_aa: VSEGLGNTTY

j_call: TRBJ2-7
cdr3_length: 13
v_call: TRBV25-1
cdr3_aa: ASSEYRQEVYEQY

j_call: TRBJ1-3
cdr3_length: 8
v_call: TRBV7-3
cdr3_aa: ARSGNTIY

j_call: TRBJ2-5
cdr3_length: 11
v_call: TRBV10-3
cdr3_aa: AISEMTQETQY

j_call: TRBJ1-2
cdr3_length: 9
v_call: TRBV28
cdr3_aa: ASSLFRQFV

j_call: TRBJ1-1
cdr3_length: 11
v_call: TRBV6-4
cdr3_aa: ASSEAENTEAF

j_call: TRBJ2-5
cdr3_length: 15
v_call: TRBV7-2
cdr3_aa: ASSSPTGTGGEETQY

j_call: TRBJ2-5
cdr3_length: 12
v_call: TRBV20-1
cdr3_aa: SASLPRAGSGQY

j_call: TRBJ1-5
cdr3_length: 14
v_call: TRBV19
cdr3_aa: ASSERADYSNQPQH

j_call: TRBJ1-6
cdr3_length: 13
v_call: TRBV5-5
cdr3_aa: ASSLDVSGDSPLH

j_call: TRBJ2-7
cdr3_length: 11
v_call: TRBV20-1
cdr3_aa: SLLGVTSYEQY

j_call: TRBJ1-2
cdr3_length: 12
v_call: TRBV7-9
cdr3_aa: ASSHGQGIDGYT

j_call: TRBJ1-2
cdr3_length: 10
v_call: TRBV28
cdr3_aa: ASSYRSYGYT

j_call: TRBJ2-7
cdr3_length: 12
v_call: TRBV7-3
cdr3_aa: ASSLTPDFYEQY

j_call: TRBJ2-2
cdr3_length: 14
v_call: TRBV11-2
cdr3_aa: ASPDVGGANTGELF

j_call: TRBJ2-2
cdr3_length: 17
v_call: TRBV6-5
cdr3_aa: ASSYQGIAGGADTGELF

j_call: TRBJ2-5
cdr3_length: 12
v_call: TRBV7-2
cdr3_aa: ASSFANLGPPEY

j_call: TRBJ1-5
cdr3_length: 12
v_call: TRBV20-1
cdr3_aa: SARMGAVDQPQH

j_call: TRBJ1-1
cdr3_length: 10
v_call: TRBV30
cdr3_aa: AWSLMTVEAF

j_call: TRBJ2-5
cdr3_length: 11
v_call: TRBV20-1
cdr3_aa: SARLAGGETQY

j_call: NA
cdr3_length: 13
v_call: TRBV10-3
cdr3_aa: AIRGTSGYQETQH

j_call: TRBJ2-7
cdr3_length: 14
v_call: TRBV7-2
cdr3_aa: ASSPYHRDSRYEQY

j_call: TRBJ2-7
cdr3_length: 15
v_call: TRBV7-2
cdr3_aa: ASSLDRRQGTYYEQY

j_call: TRBJ2-7
cdr3_length: 14
v_call: TRBV11-2
cdr3_aa: ASSFSPSGSHNEQY

j_call: TRBJ2-2
cdr3_length: 10
v_call: TRBV7-8
cdr3_aa: ASSFTSGELF

j_call: TRBJ2-2
cdr3_length: 11
v_call: TRBV20-1
cdr3_aa: SAVSGSHGELL

j_call: TRBJ1-2
cdr3_length: 12
v_call: TRBV7-4
cdr3_aa: ASSVSTGNYGYT

j_call: TRBJ1-5
cdr3_length: 11
v_call: TRBV9
cdr3_aa: ASSVGARGPQH

j_call: TRBJ1-1
cdr3_length: 15
v_call: TRBV7-9
cdr3_aa: ASSKLRTGSDFTEAF

j_call: TRBJ2-2
cdr3_length: 14
v_call: TRBV14
cdr3_aa: ASSQSLVPRTGELF

j_call: TRBJ1-2
cdr3_length: 12
v_call: TRBV14
cdr3_aa: ASSQVPLGYGYT

j_call: TRBJ1-4
cdr3_length: 10
v_call: TRBV2
cdr3_aa: ASSAGGARLF

j_call: TRBJ2-5
cdr3_length: 12
v_call: TRBV10-3
cdr3_aa: AISDGLERVTQY

j_call: TRBJ2-7
cdr3_length: 11
v_call: TRBV15
cdr3_aa: ATGFRGTYEQY